A single sample gave rise to the 28 T cell receptor beta chains below, sequenced in a study of shared clonotypes between healthy human individuals. Profiling relied on immunoSEQ multiplex PCR, and the TCRdb table lists in-frame clones only, not all of them. The table lists about 2.1 million clones, about 93% of them singletons, with approximately 1.7% in the top ten. As defined, naive CD8 cells were CD45RO-negative and positively selected for CCR7, with terminally differentiated effector memory CD45RA+ cells excluded. The source material was naive CD8+ T cells from PBMCs. These receptors were collected from a man aged 18 to 30 in good health. Some clones in this sample may be carry-over from other donors' samples.

V is TRBV9 and J is TRBJ2-1; possibly TRBD1 or TRBD2 for D (5 bases each). The CDR3 spans 15 residues. Trimming shortened V by 3 bases and J by 1 base, and 11 bases separated the two germline ends. CDR1 is SGDLS, CDR2 YYNGEE, per germline. CDR3 sequence: CASSGGGRSYNEQFF. CDR3 bases: TGTGCCAGCAGCGGTGGGGGACGATCCTACAATGAGCAGTTCTTC.

This chain joins TRBV14 and TRBJ2-7, with D uncertain. The ends were cut back, 0 bases at V and 6 bases at J, with 6 bases in the middle. CDR1 and CDR2 (germline): SGHDN, FVKESK. The CDR3 is made up of 12 amino acids. CDR3 region: CASSQEGFEQYF. In DNA, the CDR3 is TGTGCCAGCAGCCAAGAGGGGTTCGAGCAGTACTTC.

V and J are TRBV5-1 and TRBJ2-7, with TRBD1 identical over 7 bases. V lost 0 bases to trimming and J lost 5 bases; unmatched junction nucleotides: 14. Germline CDR1 reads SGHRS; CDR2 reads YFSETQ. The length of the CDR3 is 17 residues. CDR3 bases: TGCGCCAGCAGCTTGGCCCCTGGGAAGGGGGCCTTTGACGAGCAGTACTTC. It encodes CASSLAPGKGAFDEQYF.

Notes on this clone: Distinct nucleotide sequences in the sample also encode this CDR3. The V and J genes are TRBV9 and TRBJ1-3; D gene uncertain. The V gene's germline CDR1 is SGDLS and CDR2 YYNGEE. V was cut by 0 bases and J by 0 bases, with 7 bases left in between. The CDR3 runs 15 residues. CDR3 nucleotides: TGTGCCAGCAGCGTAGGAGGGATCTCTGGAAACACCATATATTTT. Amino acid sequence: CASSVGGISGNTIYF.

About this clone: Other DNA sequences of this sample code for an identical CDR3. The chain links TRBV4-3 to TRBJ2-6, with D possibly being TRBD1 (5 bases). CDR3 size: 16 residues. In germline, CDR1 is LGHNA, CDR2 YSLEER. With 4 bases removed from V and 0 bases from J, the gap between germline ends came to 10 bases. CDR3 DNA sequence: TGCGCCAGCAGCCCCGACAGATACTCTGGGGCCAACGTCCTGACTTTC. Its protein is CASSPDRYSGANVLTF.

The CDR3 nucleotides read TGTGCCAGTAGTACCTCGATACCCTACGAGCAGTACTTC. Translation: CASSTSIPYEQYF. The genes are TRBV19 and TRBJ2-7; unclear D gene. V was clipped by 4 bases and J by 2 bases, with 9 bases between them. The CDR3 sequence is 13 residues long. Germline-derived CDR1 and CDR2 are LNHDA and SQIVND (reference sequence).

This chain links TRBV11-2 with TRBJ1-2, with D possibly matching TRBD1 (5 bases). V lost 0 bases and J lost 4, with 9 bases in between. Looked up from germline, CDR1 is SGHAT and CDR2 is FQNNGV. The CDR3 is 14 amino acids. CDR3 bases: TGTGCCAGCAGCTTAGATTTTCAGGGCTATGGCTACACCTTC. Its protein product is CASSLDFQGYGYTF.

This clone was counted a single time. The V gene is TRBV7-9, the J gene TRBJ2-5; D remains unclear. The CDR3 has 14 residues. Per the germline V gene, CDR1 is SEHNR and CDR2 is FQNEAQ (reference sequence). V was trimmed by 4 bases and J by 5 bases, leaving 14 bases between them. CDR3 amino acids: CASSSEWGSETQYF. Written as DNA, the CDR3 is TGTGCCAGCAGCTCCGAGTGGGGTTCGGAGACCCAGTACTTC.

The rearrangement uses TRBV7-9 and TRBJ1-4; TRBD1 might be the D (5 bases). This CDR3 is built from 15 residues. Trimming pared 4 bases from V and 4 bases from J, leaving 13 bases between. CDR1 is SEHNR and CDR2 is FQNEAQ in the germline V gene (reference sequence). The CDR3 loop is CASSSFLGLNEKLFF. The CDR3 DNA reads TGTGCCAGCAGCTCCTTTTTGGGGCTTAATGAAAAACTGTTTTTT.

For this clone: Other DNA sequences of this sample code for an identical CDR3. The chain combines TRBV11-2 with TRBJ2-1; TRBD1 matches at 9 bases. Germline CDR1 reads SGHAT; CDR2 reads FQNNGV. The trim removed 1 base at V and 4 bases at J, leaving 5 bases unmatched. The length of the CDR3 is 16 residues. The CDR3 DNA reads as TGTGCCAGCAGCTTAGCGACAGGGGGTCAGTACAATGAGCAGTTCTTC. This codes for CASSLATGGQYNEQFF. The full variable domain, rest sourced from reference TRBV11-2 and TRBJ2-1, is EAGVAQSPRYKIIEKRQSVAFWCNPISGHATLYWYQQILGQGPKLLIQFQNNGVVDDSQLPKDRFSAERLKGVDSTLKIQPAKLEDSAVYLCASSLATGGQYNEQFFGPGTRLTVL.

This chain links TRBV6-5 with TRBJ1-1; 9 positions match TRBD1. Germline assignment: CDR1 MNHEY and CDR2 SVGAGI. V gave up 6 bases and J gave up 5 bases; unmatched junction bases: 4. The CDR3 has 13 residues. CDR3 in amino acids: CASRTGTGTEAFF. In DNA, the CDR3 is TGTGCCAGCAGAACCGGGACAGGGACTGAAGCTTTCTTT.

The rearrangement links TRBV12-5 to TRBJ1-2, with 9 bases identical to TRBD1. CDR3 length equals 13 residues. With V trimmed by 4 bases and J by 6 bases, 3 bases remained unmatched. Germline values: CDR1 LGHNT, CDR2 FRNRAP. CDR3 bases: TGTGCTAGTGGTTCCTGGACAGGGGATGGCTACACCTTC. Its protein product is CASGSWTGDGYTF.

The V call is TRBV9, the J call TRBJ1-2; 9 bases are shared with TRBD1. The J segment lost 4 bases and the V segment lost 3 bases, leaving 10 bases of the junction unmatched. This CDR3 comprises 16 residues. Germline V gene sequence: CDR1 SGDLS, CDR2 YYNGEE. This CDR3 reads CASSDKSGQGGYGYTF. The CDR3 coding sequence is TGTGCCAGCAGCGATAAATCGGGACAGGGTGGCTATGGCTACACCTTC.

The rearrangement uses TRBV5-6 and TRBJ1-4; D is ambiguous. The CDR3 contains 14 residues. Germline V lookup: CDR1 SGHDT, CDR2 YYEEEE. Deletions cut 2 bases from V and 8 bases from J, with 13 bases between. The CDR3 DNA sequence: TGTGCCAGCAGCTTCCGCAGGTGGGAAGAAAAACTGTTTTTT. It translates to CASSFRRWEEKLFF.

This rearrangement joins TRBV6-4 to TRBJ2-7, with 9 bases that match TRBD2. V trimming: 8 bases; J trimming: 1 base; junction bases outside the gene matches: 9. The CDR3 is 15 residues long. Germline V CDR1 and CDR2: MRHNA, SNTAGT. The CDR3 coding sequence is TGTGCCAGCCATCCCCTAGCGGGGCTATCCTACGAGCAGTACTTC. It yields the protein CASHPLAGLSYEQYF.

The chain uses TRBV4-1 and TRBJ2-7; D tentatively reads TRBD1 or TRBD2 (5 bases each). V was clipped by 5 bases and J by 7 bases, with 15 bases between them. This CDR3 region has 13 residues. Per the germline V gene, CDR1 is MGHRA and CDR2 is YSYEKL. DNA for the CDR3: TGCGCCAGCAGCGTCCGGGACCCGGGGGAGCAGTACTTC. Its protein product is CASSVRDPGEQYF.

The V call is TRBV5-1, the J call TRBJ2-1, with 11 bases aligning to TRBD1. With 4 bases clipped from V and 5 bases from J, the junction kept 5 bases outside the gene matches. Germline-derived CDR1 and CDR2 are SGHRS and YFSETQ. This CDR3 is 15 amino acids long. CDR3 sequence reads: CASSPGQGAHNEQFF. The CDR3 coding sequence is TGCGCCAGCAGCCCCGGACAGGGGGCCCACAATGAGCAGTTCTTC.

This clone was observed once. CDR3 in DNA: TGTGCCAGCAGTTCACAGGTGCACCAAGAGACCCAGTACTTC. This gives the protein CASSSQVHQETQYF. The gene calls are TRBV28 and TRBJ2-5; TRBD1 might be the D (5 bases). The CDR3 extends over 14 amino acids. The germline CDR1 and CDR2 sequences are MDHEN and SYDVKM. V shed 4 bases and J shed 0 bases, with 9 bases lying between them. The variable domain in full, with the rest retrieved from reference TRBV28 and TRBJ2-5, is DVKVTQSSRYLVKRTGEKVFLECVQDMDHENMFWYRQDPGLGLRLIYFSYDVKMKEKGDIPEGYSVSREKKERFSLILESASTNQTSMYLCASSSQVHQETQYFGPGTRLLVL.

The chain carries TRBV4-1 and TRBJ2-7, with D possibly TRBD2 on 6 matching bases. Between the trimmed V and J ends, which lost 1 base and 2 bases, there was a span of 15 bases. Germline V gene lookup returns CDR1 MGHRA and CDR2 YSYEKL. This CDR3 is built from 16 residues. In DNA form, the CDR3 reads TGCGCCAGCAGCCAAGCCCCCGGGACTCGTACCTACGAGCAGTACTTC. Its translation: CASSQAPGTRTYEQYF.

The V gene is TRBV29-1, the J gene TRBJ2-7; possibly TRBD2 for D (5 bases). Germline V gives CDR1 SQVTM, CDR2 ANQGSEA. This CDR3 has 15 residues. Trimming removed 4 bases from V and 6 bases from J, with 22 bases in between. CDR3 DNA: TGCAGCGTTGGAGTCCCGGGCATTAGTCGGGGCGAGCAGTACTTC. Amino acid sequence: CSVGVPGISRGEQYF.

The chain has TRBV15 and TRBJ2-1, with a possible D match to TRBD1 (6 bases). Germline V CDR1 and CDR2: LNHNV, YYDKDF (reference sequence). V was clipped by 5 bases and J by 2 bases, with 19 bases between them. The CDR3 is made up of 17 amino acids. DNA of the CDR3: TGTGCCACCAGCGGGAAAGCACAGGGCACAACCTACAATGAGCAGTTCTTC. Its protein product is CATSGKAQGTTYNEQFF. Based on the CDR3 plus reference TRBV15 and TRBJ2-1, the full variable domain is DAMVIQNPRYQVTQFGKPVTLSCSQTLNHNVMYWYQQKSSQAPKLLFHYYDKDFNNEADTPDNFQSRRPNTSFCFLDIRSPGLGDTAMYLCATSGKAQGTTYNEQFFGPGTRLTVL.

The V call is TRBV7-8, the J call TRBJ1-5, with D possibly TRBD1 on 6 matching bases. The CDR3 spans 16 residues. Deletions cut 6 bases from V and 1 base from J, with 16 bases between. Germline V lookup: CDR1 SGHVS, CDR2 FQNEAQ. This CDR3 reads CASSSPERGSNQPQHF. Here the CDR3 DNA reads TGTGCCAGCAGTTCTCCCGAAAGGGGGAGCAATCAGCCCCAGCATTTT.

This clone appeared once. This chain connects TRBV14 to TRBJ2-1, with 10 bases lining up with TRBD2. This CDR3 is built from 16 residues. CDR1 SGHDN and CDR2 FVKESK come from the germline V gene. V was clipped by 3 bases and J by 4 bases; unmatched bases: 6. CDR3 amino acids: CASSQDGLAVYNEQFF. As DNA, the CDR3 is TGTGCCAGCAGCCAGGATGGACTAGCGGTATACAATGAGCAGTTCTTC.

The rearrangement links TRBV7-2 to TRBJ2-3, with D perhaps matching TRBD2 (6 bases). V dropped 5 bases and J dropped 2 bases, with 14 bases sitting between them. Germline V gene lookup returns CDR1 SGHTA and CDR2 FQGNSA. This CDR3 comprises 15 residues. The CDR3 loop reads CASSPAGQHTDTQYF. Written as DNA, the CDR3 is TGTGCCAGCAGCCCGGCGGGGCAGCACACAGATACGCAGTATTTT.

This clone has only a few counts. The V gene is TRBV19, the J gene TRBJ1-1; no clear D. Germline V gives CDR1 LNHDA, CDR2 SQIVND (reference sequence). The CDR3 is 12 residues long. V was shortened by 3 bases and J by 7 bases, with 9 bases between the two germline ends. CDR3 loop: CASSMSQLEAFF. CDR3 coding DNA: TGTGCCAGTAGTATGAGTCAGCTTGAAGCTTTCTTT. The entire variable domain, with the rest obtained from reference TRBV19 and TRBJ1-1, is as follows: DGGITQSPKYLFRKEGQNVTLSCEQNLNHDAMYWYRQDPGQGLRLIYYSQIVNDFQKGDIAEGYSVSREKKESFPLTVTSAQKNPTAFYLCASSMSQLEAFFGQGTRLTVV.

The rearrangement joins TRBV30 to TRBJ2-6, with TRBD2 matching over 7 bases. CDR3 size: 19 residues. Germline V CDR1 and CDR2: GTSNPN, SVGIG (reference sequence). V shed 5 bases, J shed 0 bases, and the junction held 16 bases outside the gene matches. Written as DNA, the CDR3 is TGTGCCTGGGAGGGGCTCCGGCTAGCGGATCTCTCTGGGGCCAACGTCCTGACTTTC. Its protein product is CAWEGLRLADLSGANVLTF.

This chain joins TRBV28 and TRBJ2-7; D gene ambiguous. Germline V gene lookup returns CDR1 MDHEN and CDR2 SYDVKM. Trimming cost V 6 bases and J 5 bases, with 17 bases left between them. This CDR3 is 14 amino acids long. Here the CDR3 DNA reads TGTGCCAGCAGGCCCTTTGTGGGGATCGACGAGCAGTACTTC. As protein: CASRPFVGIDEQYF.

The chain joins TRBV7-2 to TRBJ2-1; D may be TRBD2 (6 bases). Germline V lookup: CDR1 SGHTA, CDR2 FQGNSA. With 10 bases removed from V and 2 bases from J, the gap between germline ends came to 12 bases. The CDR3 is 13 amino acids. The CDR3 here is CAISRLAYNEQFF. The CDR3 region has the DNA TGTGCCATCTCTAGACTAGCCTACAATGAGCAGTTCTTC.